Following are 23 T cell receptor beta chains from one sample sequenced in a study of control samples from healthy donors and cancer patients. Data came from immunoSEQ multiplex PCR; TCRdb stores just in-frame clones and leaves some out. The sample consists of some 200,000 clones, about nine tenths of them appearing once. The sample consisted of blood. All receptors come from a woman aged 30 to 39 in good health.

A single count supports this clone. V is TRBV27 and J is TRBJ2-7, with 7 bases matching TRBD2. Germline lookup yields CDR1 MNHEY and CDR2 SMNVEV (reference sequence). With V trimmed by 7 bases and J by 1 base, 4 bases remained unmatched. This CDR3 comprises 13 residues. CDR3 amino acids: CASKAGTSYEQYF. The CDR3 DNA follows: TGTGCCAGCAAAGCGGGGACGTCCTACGAGCAGTACTTC.

In DNA, the CDR3 is TGTGCCAGCAGGTGGGGGAGCGACTATGGCTACACCTTC. It yields the protein CASRWGSDYGYTF. The chain recombines TRBV2 with TRBJ1-2, with D maybe TRBD1 (5 bases). The CDR3 is 13 residues long. Trimming shortened V by 6 bases and J by 3 bases, and 11 bases separated the two germline ends. Germline V gene sequence: CDR1 SNHLY, CDR2 FYNNEI.

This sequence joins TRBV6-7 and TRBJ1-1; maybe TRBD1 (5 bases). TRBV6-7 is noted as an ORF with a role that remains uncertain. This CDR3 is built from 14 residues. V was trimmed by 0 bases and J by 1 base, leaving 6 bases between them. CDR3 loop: CASSYSGGNTEAFF. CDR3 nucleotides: TGTGCCAGCAGTTACTCTGGGGGGAACACTGAAGCTTTCTTT.

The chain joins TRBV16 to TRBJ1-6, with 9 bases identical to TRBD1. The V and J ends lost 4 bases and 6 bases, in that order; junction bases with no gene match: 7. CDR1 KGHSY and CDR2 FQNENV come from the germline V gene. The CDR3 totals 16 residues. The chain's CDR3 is CASSPRQGGGNSPLHF. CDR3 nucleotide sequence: TGTGCCAGCAGCCCACGACAGGGGGGTGGTAATTCACCCCTCCACTTT.

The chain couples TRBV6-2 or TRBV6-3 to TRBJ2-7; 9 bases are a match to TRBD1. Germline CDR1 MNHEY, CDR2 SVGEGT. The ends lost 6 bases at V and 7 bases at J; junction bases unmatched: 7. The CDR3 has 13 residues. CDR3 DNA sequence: TGTGCCAGCAGCCGGGACAGGGCGGAAGAGCAGTACTTC. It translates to CASSRDRAEEQYF.

CDR3 in DNA: TGCGCCAGCAGCTTACAGGGGGGTGTCACTGAAGCTTTCTTT. This encodes CASSLQGGVTEAFF. The chain recombines TRBV5-1 with TRBJ1-1; 8 bases align to TRBD1. The germline V gene encodes CDR1 SGHRS and CDR2 YFSETQ. V lost 2 bases, J lost 4 bases, and 4 bases stayed unmatched. There are 14 residues in the CDR3.

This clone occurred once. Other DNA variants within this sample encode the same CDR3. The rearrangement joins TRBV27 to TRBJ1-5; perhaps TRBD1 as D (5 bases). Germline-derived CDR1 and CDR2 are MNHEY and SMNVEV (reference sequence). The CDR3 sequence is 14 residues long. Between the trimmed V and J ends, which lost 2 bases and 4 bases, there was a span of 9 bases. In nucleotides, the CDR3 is TGTGCCAGCAGTTTACAGGGAAGGAATCAGCCCCAGCATTTT. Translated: CASSLQGRNQPQHF.

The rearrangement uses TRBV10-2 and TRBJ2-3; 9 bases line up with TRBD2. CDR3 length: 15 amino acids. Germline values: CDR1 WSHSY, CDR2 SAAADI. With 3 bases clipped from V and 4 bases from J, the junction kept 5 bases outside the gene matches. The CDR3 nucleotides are TGCGCCAGCAGTGATCGGGTAGCGGGAGCAGATACGCAGTATTTT. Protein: CASSDRVAGADTQYF.

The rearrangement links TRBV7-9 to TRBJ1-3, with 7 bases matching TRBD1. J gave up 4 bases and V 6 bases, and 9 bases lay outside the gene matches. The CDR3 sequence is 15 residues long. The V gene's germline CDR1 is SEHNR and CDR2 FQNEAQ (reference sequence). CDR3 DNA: TGTGCCAGCAGTAACGACAGGGTGGAAGGAAACACCATATATTTT. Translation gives CASSNDRVEGNTIYF.

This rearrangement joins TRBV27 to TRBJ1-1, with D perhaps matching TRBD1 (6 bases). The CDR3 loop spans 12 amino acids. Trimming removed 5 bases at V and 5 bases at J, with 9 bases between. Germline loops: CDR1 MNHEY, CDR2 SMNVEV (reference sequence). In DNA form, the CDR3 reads TGTGCCAGCAGTGACAGGCGGACTGAAGCTTTCTTT. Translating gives CASSDRRTEAFF.

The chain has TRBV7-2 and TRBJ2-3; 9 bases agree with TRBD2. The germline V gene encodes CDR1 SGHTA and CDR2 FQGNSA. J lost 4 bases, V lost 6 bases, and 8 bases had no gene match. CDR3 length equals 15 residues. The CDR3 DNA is TGTGCCAGCAGACCTTCGCGGGGGGGCTCAGATACGCAGTATTTT. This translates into CASRPSRGGSDTQYF.

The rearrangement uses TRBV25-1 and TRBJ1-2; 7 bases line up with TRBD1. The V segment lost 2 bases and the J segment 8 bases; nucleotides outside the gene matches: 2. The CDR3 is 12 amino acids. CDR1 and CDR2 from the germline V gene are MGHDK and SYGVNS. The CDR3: CASSENRGGYTF. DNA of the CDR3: TGTGCCAGCAGTGAAAACAGGGGAGGCTACACCTTC.

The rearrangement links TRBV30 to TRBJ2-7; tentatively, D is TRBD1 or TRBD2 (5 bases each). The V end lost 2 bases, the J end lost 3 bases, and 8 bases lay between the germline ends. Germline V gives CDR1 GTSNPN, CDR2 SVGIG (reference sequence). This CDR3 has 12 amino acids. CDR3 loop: CAWSRDGYEQYF. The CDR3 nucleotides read TGTGCCTGGAGTCGGGACGGCTACGAGCAGTACTTC. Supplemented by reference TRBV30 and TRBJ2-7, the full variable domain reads SQTIHQWPATLVQPVGSPLSLECTVEGTSNPNLYWYRQAAGRGLQLLFYSVGIGQISSEVPQNLSASRPQDRQFILSSKKLLLSDSGFYLCAWSRDGYEQYFGPGTRLTVT.

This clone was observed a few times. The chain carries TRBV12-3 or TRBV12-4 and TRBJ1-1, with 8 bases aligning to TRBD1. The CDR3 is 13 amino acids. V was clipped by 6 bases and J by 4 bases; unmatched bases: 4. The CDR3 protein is CASSPDRATEAFF. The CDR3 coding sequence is TGTGCCAGCAGCCCGGACAGGGCCACTGAAGCTTTCTTT.

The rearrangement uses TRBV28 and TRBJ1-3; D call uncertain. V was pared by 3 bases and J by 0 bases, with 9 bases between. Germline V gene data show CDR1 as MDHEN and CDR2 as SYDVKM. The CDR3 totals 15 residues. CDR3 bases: TGTGCCAGCAGTTTGGGTGGTAACTCTGGAAACACCATATATTTT. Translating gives CASSLGGNSGNTIYF.

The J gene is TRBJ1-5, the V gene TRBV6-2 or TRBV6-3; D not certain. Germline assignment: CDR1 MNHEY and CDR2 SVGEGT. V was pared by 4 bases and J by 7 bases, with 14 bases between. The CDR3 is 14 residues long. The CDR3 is CASSFSLGTQPQHF. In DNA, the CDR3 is TGTGCCAGCAGTTTCAGTCTGGGCACGCAGCCCCAGCATTTT.

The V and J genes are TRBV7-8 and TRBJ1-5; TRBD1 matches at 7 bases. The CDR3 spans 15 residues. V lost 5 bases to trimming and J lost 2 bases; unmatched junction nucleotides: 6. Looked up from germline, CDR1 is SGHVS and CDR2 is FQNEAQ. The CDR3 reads CASSPTGLRNQPQHF. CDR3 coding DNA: TGTGCCAGCAGCCCGACAGGGCTACGCAATCAGCCCCAGCATTTT.

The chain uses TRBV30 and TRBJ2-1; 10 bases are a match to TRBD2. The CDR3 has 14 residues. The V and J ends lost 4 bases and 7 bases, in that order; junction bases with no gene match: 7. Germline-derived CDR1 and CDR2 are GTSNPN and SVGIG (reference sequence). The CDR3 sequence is CAWIGLAGVNEQFF. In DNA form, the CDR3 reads TGTGCCTGGATCGGGCTAGCGGGAGTTAATGAGCAGTTCTTC.

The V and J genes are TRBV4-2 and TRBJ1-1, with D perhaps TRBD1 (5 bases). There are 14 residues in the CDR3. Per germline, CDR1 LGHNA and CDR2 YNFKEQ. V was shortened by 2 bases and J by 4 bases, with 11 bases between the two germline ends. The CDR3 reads CASSQTGSVTEAFF. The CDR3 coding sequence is TGTGCCAGCAGCCAAACAGGATCAGTCACTGAAGCTTTCTTT.

CDR3: CASSYSRDRGGNTIYF. The CDR3 region has the DNA TGTGCCAGCAGTTACTCGCGGGACAGGGGCGGAAACACCATATATTTT. The rearrangement joins TRBV6-5 to TRBJ1-3, with 10 bases that match TRBD1. Germline V gene data show CDR1 as MNHEY and CDR2 as SVGAGI. The CDR3 is 16 amino acids. Losses at the gene ends were 0 bases for V and 4 bases for J; bases not matched to a gene: 3.

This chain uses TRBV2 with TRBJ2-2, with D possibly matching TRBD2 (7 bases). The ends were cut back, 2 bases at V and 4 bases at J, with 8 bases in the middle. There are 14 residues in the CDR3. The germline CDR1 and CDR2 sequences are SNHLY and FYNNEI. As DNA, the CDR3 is TGTGCCAGCAGTGAACGGGGGGCCACCGGGGAGCTGTTTTTT. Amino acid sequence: CASSERGATGELFF.

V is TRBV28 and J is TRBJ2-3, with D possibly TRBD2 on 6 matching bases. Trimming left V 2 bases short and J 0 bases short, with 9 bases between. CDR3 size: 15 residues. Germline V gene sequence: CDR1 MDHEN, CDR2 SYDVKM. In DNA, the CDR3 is TGTGCCAGCAGTTTAGGGAGGCCTAGCACAGATACGCAGTATTTT. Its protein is CASSLGRPSTDTQYF.

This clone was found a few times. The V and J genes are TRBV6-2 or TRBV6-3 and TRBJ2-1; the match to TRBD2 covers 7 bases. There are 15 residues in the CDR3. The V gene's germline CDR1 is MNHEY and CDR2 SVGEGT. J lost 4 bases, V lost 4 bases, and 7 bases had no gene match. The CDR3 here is CASSWGGEGYNEQFF. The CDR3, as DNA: TGTGCCAGCAGTTGGGGAGGGGAGGGATACAATGAGCAGTTCTTC.